The rows below give T cell receptor beta chains drawn from one sample of a study of shared T cell receptors in the human thymus. TCRdb's copy holds only in-frame clones and misses some; the assay was immunoSEQ multiplex PCR. The sample lists more than 550,000 clones, approximately 89% occurring once. This same sample was also taken into another study, of human thymus T cells.

Sequencing used thymocytes. These receptors all stem from a boy in the first two years of life with a congenital heart defect. The CDR3 runs from the conserved cysteine through the conserved F or W. A D gene is named only where the DNA matches it firmly. Clone size is stated in some rows and not others, as once, few, many or a class when expanded.

V gene	CDR3 length	D gene	clone size	J gene	CDR3 protein	CDR3 DNA
TRBV4-1	12	TRBD1	.	TRBJ1-1	CASGQGGTEAFF	TGCGCCAGCGGACAGGGAGGGACTGAAGCTTTCTTT
TRBV11-2	16	.	.	TRBJ1-1	CASSLDLYFRNTEAFF	TGTGCCAGCAGCTTAGATCTATACTTTCGAAACACTGAAGCTTTCTTT
TRBV19	14	.	.	TRBJ2-7	CASNAQGKAYEQYF	TGTGCCAGTAACGCTCAGGGGAAAGCCTACGAGCAGTACTTC
TRBV19	17	.	.	TRBJ1-5	CASSRYPTVRFNQPQHF	TGTGCCAGTAGCCGATACCCCACAGTGCGATTCAATCAGCCCCAGCATTTT
TRBV19	16	.	.	TRBJ1-2	CASSIAARGTNYGYTF	TGTGCCAGTAGTATTGCAGCGAGAGGGACTAACTATGGCTACACCTTC
TRBV6-1	13	.	.	TRBJ1-6	CASSLDSYSPLHF	TGTGCCAGCAGTCTCGACAGTTATTCACCCCTCCACTTT
TRBV2	14	.	.	TRBJ2-5	CASSDKGLQETQYF	TGTGCCAGCAGTGATAAGGGGCTGCAAGAGACCCAGTACTTC
TRBV28	15	.	.	TRBJ2-2	CASSHAGAHTGELFF	TGTGCCAGCAGCCATGCAGGGGCCCACACCGGGGAGCTGTTTTTT
TRBV18	16	.	.	TRBJ2-7	CASSPPPGQYSYEQYF	TGTGCCAGCTCACCACCACCGGGACAATACTCCTACGAGCAGTACTTC
TRBV4-1	17	.	.	TRBJ1-1	CASSHTLTGWRNTEAFF	TGCGCCAGCAGCCACACCCTAACAGGGTGGAGGAACACTGAAGCTTTCTTT
TRBV4-1	16	.	.	TRBJ1-6	CASSQDNGGGDSPLHF	TGCGCCAGCAGCCAAGATAACGGTGGGGGGGATTCACCCCTCCACTTT
TRBV2	14	TRBD2	.	TRBJ2-5	CASTRGRVQETQYF	TGTGCCAGCACTCGGGGGAGGGTTCAAGAGACCCAGTACTTC
TRBV29-1	13	.	.	TRBJ2-5	CSVEDGEKETQYF	TGCAGCGTTGAAGATGGTGAGAAAGAGACCCAGTACTTC
TRBV6-1	15	TRBD1	once	TRBJ2-2	CASRQGQGPFGELFF	TGTGCCAGCAGACAAGGACAGGGTCCGTTCGGGGAGCTGTTTTTT
TRBV5-4	14	.	.	TRBJ2-7	CASSEGRGTYEQYF	TGTGCCTCCTCCGAGGGGCGGGGTACCTACGAGCAGTACTTC
TRBV4-1	16	.	.	TRBJ1-1	CASSQGVGGLNTEAFF	TGCGCCAGCAGCCAAGGTGTTGGAGGCTTGAACACTGAAGCTTTCTTT
TRBV10-3	15	TRBD2	once	TRBJ2-7	CAISETSADTYEQYF	TGTGCCATCAGTGAGACTAGCGCGGATACCTACGAGCAGTACTTC
TRBV19	17	TRBD1	few	TRBJ2-3	CASSIAPGQGWTDTQYF	TGTGCCAGTAGTATAGCCCCGGGACAGGGGTGGACAGATACGCAGTATTTT
TRBV7-2	17	TRBD2	.	TRBJ2-7	CASSPGFRAGESYEQYF	TGTGCCAGCAGCCCTGGATTCCGAGCGGGGGAGTCCTACGAGCAGTACTTC
TRBV27	17	TRBD2	.	TRBJ2-7	CASRRLAARGGNHEQYF	TGTGCCAGCAGGAGACTAGCTGCCCGCGGCGGGAACCACGAGCAGTACTTC
TRBV5-4	15	TRBD1	.	TRBJ1-4	CASSLRNRGTEKLFF	TGTGCCAGCAGCTTAAGGAACAGGGGGACGGAAAAACTGTTTTTT
TRBV4-2	18	TRBD1	.	TRBJ2-3	CASSQDRRQGVGTDTQYF	TGTGCCAGCAGCCAAGATCGGAGACAGGGGGTCGGGACAGATACGCAGTATTTT
TRBV28	15	TRBD1	.	TRBJ1-2	CASTLTGPYNYGYTF	TGTGCCAGCACCCTGACAGGGCCATATAACTATGGCTACACCTTC
TRBV4-1	18	TRBD2	.	TRBJ2-1	CASSQGRLAGTGYNEQFF	TGCGCCAGCAGCCAAGGCCGACTAGCGGGGACCGGTTACAATGAGCAGTTCTTC
TRBV28	20	.	few	TRBJ2-6	CASSLRGDLRGGSGANVLTF	TGTGCCAGCAGTTTAAGAGGGGATCTTCGTGGGGGCTCGGGGGCCAACGTCCTGACTTTC
TRBV7-2	14	TRBD1	.	TRBJ2-7	CASSPRGSFYEQYF	TGTGCCAGCAGCCCCAGGGGGTCGTTCTACGAGCAGTACTTC
TRBV4-3	15	.	once	TRBJ2-7	CASSQDAYRAYEQYF	TGCGCCAGCAGCCAAGATGCGTACAGAGCCTACGAGCAGTACTTC
TRBV5-1	16	.	.	TRBJ1-2	CASSPLRERNYYGYTF	TGCGCCAGCAGCCCACTTCGAGAGCGTAATTACTATGGCTACACCTTC
TRBV30	15	TRBD2	.	TRBJ2-1	CAWSGTAGEKNEQFF	TGTGCCTGGAGTGGGACCGCGGGAGAGAAGAATGAGCAGTTCTTC
TRBV4-3	14	TRBD1	once	TRBJ1-6	CASSQIRGVSPLHF	TGCGCCAGCAGCCAAATCAGGGGGGTGTCACCCCTCCACTTT
TRBV29-1	14	.	.	TRBJ1-1	CSGRVGALFTEAFF	TGCAGCGGAAGGGTGGGGGCCCTGTTCACTGAAGCTTTCTTT
TRBV25-1	14	TRBD2	.	TRBJ2-1	CASSGLAGGNEQFF	TGTGCCAGCAGCGGCCTAGCGGGGGGAAATGAGCAGTTCTTC
TRBV19	14	.	.	TRBJ1-5	CASSQTGPNQPQHF	TGTGCCAGTAGTCAAACAGGACCAAATCAGCCCCAGCATTTT
TRBV28	11	.	once	TRBJ1-1	CASRQDTEAFF	TGTGCCAGCCGTCAGGACACTGAAGCTTTCTTT
TRBV2	16	.	once	TRBJ1-5	CASSELTADSNQPQHF	TGTGCCAGCAGTGAACTGACAGCCGATAGCAATCAGCCCCAGCATTTT
TRBV7-9	15	.	.	TRBJ2-1	CASSLPGAVNNEQFF	TGTGCCAGCAGCCTACCTGGGGCGGTTAACAATGAGCAGTTCTTC
TRBV20-1	11	.	.	TRBJ1-1	CSAKPQGKAFF	TGCAGTGCTAAGCCCCAGGGAAAAGCTTTCTTT
TRBV14	12	.	.	TRBJ2-1	CASSYSVAEQFF	TGTGCCAGCAGCTATTCAGTGGCTGAGCAGTTCTTC
TRBV14	17	TRBD2	.	TRBJ2-1	CASSRDLGTSAYNEQFF	TGTGCCAGCAGCCGAGACTTGGGGACTAGCGCCTACAATGAGCAGTTCTTC
TRBV5-1	16	.	.	TRBJ1-1	CASSWRDGTSNTEAFF	TGCGCCAGCAGTTGGCGGGACGGAACTTCGAACACTGAAGCTTTCTTT
TRBV7-3	15	TRBD2	.	TRBJ2-1	CASSLRLAGPNEQFF	TGTGCCAGCAGCTTAAGACTAGCGGGGCCCAATGAGCAGTTCTTC
TRBV7-3	16	.	.	TRBJ2-2	CASSLSGRADTGELFF	TGTGCCAGCAGCTTATCGGGCAGGGCGGACACCGGGGAGCTGTTTTTT
TRBV7-9	14	TRBD2	.	TRBJ2-1	CASSPGLVRDEQFF	TGTGCCAGCAGCCCCGGACTAGTTCGAGATGAGCAGTTCTTC
TRBV5-6	16	TRBD1	.	TRBJ1-2	CASSLPGTGESYGYTF	TGTGCCAGCAGCTTGCCCGGGACAGGGGAAAGCTATGGCTACACCTTC
TRBV19	16	.	.	TRBJ1-1	CASSIWAGGMNTEAFF	TGTGCCAGTAGTATCTGGGCAGGTGGCATGAACACTGAAGCTTTCTTT